These 14 T cell receptor beta chains originate from one sample sequenced in a study of T cells in localized non-small cell lung cancer. The table came from immunoSEQ multiplex PCR; TCRdb's copy has only in-frame clones and leaves some out. The sample shows just under 80,000 clones, around 80% of them seen only once. The specimen comprised peripheral blood, sampled before any cancer treatment. The receptors shown here come from a female donor older than 55 with stage I lung adenocarcinoma.

The chain has TRBV9 and TRBJ1-3; D unresolved. This CDR3 contains 13 residues. In germline, CDR1 is SGDLS, CDR2 YYNGEE. With 4 bases removed from V and 8 bases from J, the gap between germline ends came to 13 bases. The CDR3 spells CASSISNGDTIYF. The CDR3 nucleotides are TGTGCCAGCAGCATATCAAACGGGGACACCATATATTTT.

V and J are TRBV2 and TRBJ1-5, with D perhaps TRBD1 (6 bases). V was shortened by 6 bases and J by 2 bases, with 11 bases between the two germline ends. This CDR3 region has 14 residues. Germline loops: CDR1 SNHLY, CDR2 FYNNEI. The CDR3 loop reads CASRRTAGNQPQHF. The CDR3 DNA follows: TGTGCCAGCAGGCGGACAGCCGGCAATCAGCCCCAGCATTTT.

The V and J genes are TRBV7-3 and TRBJ2-7; D call uncertain. The germline gives CDR1 SGHTA, CDR2 FQGTGA. V shed 2 bases and J shed 0 bases, with 11 bases lying between them. CDR3 length: 15 residues. This CDR3 reads CASSLGVTPSYEQYF. The DNA of the CDR3 is TGTGCCAGCAGCTTAGGCGTGACACCCTCCTACGAGCAGTACTTC.

The rearrangement uses TRBV29-1 and TRBJ1-2; 11 bases map to TRBD1. Losses at the gene ends were 6 bases for V and 5 bases for J; bases not matched to a gene: 8. Germline V gene sequence: CDR1 SQVTM, CDR2 ANQGSEA. This CDR3 is built from 14 residues. The CDR3: CSVGGQGAEYGYTF. The CDR3 region has the DNA TGCAGCGTGGGAGGACAGGGGGCGGAGTATGGCTACACCTTC.

This chain joins TRBV5-4 and TRBJ2-4; 7 bases fit TRBD1. Germline values: CDR1 SGHNT, CDR2 YYREEE (reference sequence). The CDR3 consists of 15 residues. The trim removed 4 bases at V and 1 base at J, leaving 5 bases unmatched. CDR3 in amino acids: CASSSETGAKNIQYF. The CDR3 DNA is TGTGCCAGCAGCAGCGAGACAGGGGCCAAAAACATTCAGTACTTC.

This chain joins TRBV4-1 and TRBJ1-2; 7 bases match TRBD1. The junction had 7 bases not matched to a gene; V was cut back by 0 bases and J by 3 bases. There are 16 residues in the CDR3. In germline, CDR1 is MGHRA, CDR2 YSYEKL. The CDR3, as DNA: TGCGCCAGCAGCCAAGAATGGGACAGCGGACACTATGGCTACACCTTC. This gives the protein CASSQEWDSGHYGYTF.

The rearrangement uses TRBV7-2 and TRBJ1-2; 9 positions match TRBD1. Trimming at V came to 5 bases and at J to 6 bases, leaving 7 bases not matched to a gene. Germline V gives CDR1 SGHTA, CDR2 FQGNSA. This CDR3 spans 14 amino acids. As DNA, the CDR3 is TGTGCCAGCAGCGAGATACAGGGGGCTAATGGCTACACCTTC. Protein sequence: CASSEIQGANGYTF.

V is TRBV29-1 and J is TRBJ2-7, with D perhaps given as TRBD1 or TRBD2 (5 bases each). This CDR3 contains 16 residues. Germline V gene lookup returns CDR1 SQVTM and CDR2 ANQGSEA. Deletions cut 1 base from V and 0 bases from J, with 16 bases between. As DNA, the CDR3 is TGCAGCGTTGAAGGCCTCTTCGGGACCGACTCCTACGAGCAGTACTTC. Encoded protein: CSVEGLFGTDSYEQYF.

This clone was counted a single time. The gene calls are TRBV6-6 and TRBJ1-3; D ambiguous. CDR3 size: 11 residues. Trimming shortened V by 2 bases and J by 4 bases, and 0 bases separated the two germline ends. CDR1 and CDR2 from the germline V gene are MNHNY and SVGAGI (reference sequence). DNA of the CDR3: TGTGCCAGCAGTTACGGAAACACCATATATTTT. Translating gives CASSYGNTIYF.

The V call is TRBV5-6, the J call TRBJ2-7; 8 bases map to TRBD1. The germline V gene encodes CDR1 SGHDT and CDR2 YYEEEE. CDR3 length equals 12 residues. The trim removed 0 bases at V and 12 bases at J, leaving 5 bases unmatched. The CDR3 protein is CASSLARGRLYF. DNA of the CDR3: TGTGCCAGCAGCTTGGCCAGGGGGCGGCTGTACTTC. The entire variable domain, with the rest obtained from reference TRBV5-6 and TRBJ2-7, is as follows: DAGVTQSPTHLIKTRGQQVTLRCSPKSGHDTVSWYQQALGQGPQFIFQYYEEEERQRGNFPDRFSGHQFPNYSSELNVNALLLGDSALYLCASSLARGRLYFGPGTRLTVT.

The chain combines TRBV2 with TRBJ1-5; the D gene is possibly TRBD1 (5 bases). There are 17 residues in the CDR3. Germline V gene lookup returns CDR1 SNHLY and CDR2 FYNNEI. The germline V and J ends were trimmed by 5 bases and 0 bases, with 17 bases remaining between them. The CDR3 bases are TGTGCCAGCAGTCACAGGTTGGCAGCTTATAGCAATCAGCCCCAGCATTTT. Translating gives CASSHRLAAYSNQPQHF.

This chain joins TRBV5-1 and TRBJ2-2; 9 bases match TRBD1. Germline assignment: CDR1 SGHRS and CDR2 YFSETQ. Trimming took 3 bases from V and 6 from J; bases not matched to a gene: 15. The CDR3 length is 18 residues. Here the CDR3 DNA reads TGCGCCAGCAGCTCCCCGAAGAAGGACAGGGGCCGCTCCGGGGAGCTGTTTTTT. This gives the protein CASSSPKKDRGRSGELFF.

J is TRBJ1-1 and V is TRBV5-6; 10 bases are a match to TRBD1. Germline lookup yields CDR1 SGHDT and CDR2 YYEEEE. V lost 5 bases to trimming and J lost 11 bases; unmatched junction nucleotides: 9. This CDR3 contains 13 residues. CDR3: CASRATGGRTAFF. CDR3 DNA sequence: TGTGCCAGCAGAGCGACAGGGGGCAGGACGGCTTTCTTT.

The chain combines TRBV4-2 with TRBJ2-3, with TRBD2 matching over 9 bases. Germline V gives CDR1 LGHNA, CDR2 YNFKEQ. Trimming cost V 1 base and J 2 bases; bases outside gene matches: 13. The CDR3 loop spans 19 amino acids. CDR3 DNA: TGTGCCAGCAGCCAAGGGGTCGTCCTAGCGGGGACATTCACAGATACGCAGTATTTT. Translation: CASSQGVVLAGTFTDTQYF.